In its sample, the clone carrying this TCR beta chain was seen once. The junction had 3 bases not matched to a gene; V was cut back by 3 bases and J by 5 bases. Per the germline V gene, CDR1 is SGHRS and CDR2 is YFSETQ. This CDR3 has 14 amino acids. This record comes from a study of blood T cell repertoires in COVID-19. Study context: Both acute and convalescent COVID-19 samples were obtained from the United States, Italy and Spain. Sample material is recorded as cDNA or gDNA derived from T cells, B-cell-depleted T cells, or PBMCs.

Per the original data handling: Reference gene primer amplification gave nucleated cell count estimates. Repertoires were generated with immunoSEQ multiplex PCR, while TCRdb's copy carries only in-frame clones and drops some. The V and J calls and clone size are taken from that table; D and trimming were inferred from the DNA. The data show approximately 110,000 clones, about 80% seen once. Input material: peripheral blood. V and J are TRBV5-1 and TRBJ1-2; 11 bases are shared with TRBD1. This TCR came from a woman aged 45-59 years with acute or convalescent COVID-19. This chain's CDR3 is CASSSGQGVYGYTF. CDR3 nucleotides: TGCGCCAGCAGCTCGGGACAGGGGGTATATGGCTACACCTTC.